Below, 25 T cell receptor beta chains from the same sample are listed, as sequenced in a study of cytomegalovirus exposure and HLA in healthy donors. Primers included in the PCR were 60 Vbeta and 13 Jbeta primers. Method: immunoSEQ multiplex PCR; TCRdb's copy keeps in-frame clones and lacks some. The data hold about 130,000 clones, with approximately 80% observed a single time. The material sequenced was PBMCs. These receptors were obtained from a woman aged 40 to 50 in good health and CMV-seronegative.

The chain uses TRBV5-6 and TRBJ1-2, with 10 bases that match TRBD1. Germline CDR1 reads SGHDT; CDR2 reads YYEEEE. The length of the CDR3 is 15 residues. V gave up 4 bases and J gave up 1 base; unmatched junction bases: 4. CDR3 sequence (DNA): TGTGCCAGCAGCCCGGGGACAGGGGTTAACTATGGCTACACCTTC. Its protein is CASSPGTGVNYGYTF.

The chain employs TRBV25-1 and TRBJ2-7; the match to TRBD1 covers 8 bases. Trimming cost V 3 bases and J 2 bases; bases outside gene matches: 3. This CDR3 has 14 residues. Germline V gene sequence: CDR1 MGHDK, CDR2 SYGVNS. The CDR3 here is CASSEDRDPYEQYF. The CDR3, as DNA: TGTGCCAGCAGTGAGGACAGGGACCCCTACGAGCAGTACTTC.

V gene TRBV7-3 combines with J gene TRBJ2-3; TRBD1 is a possible D gene (5 bases). V lost 4 bases, J lost 6 bases, and 11 bases lay in between. CDR3 length equals 13 residues. Germline-derived CDR1 and CDR2 are SGHTA and FQGTGA. CDR3 sequence (DNA): TGTGCCAGCAGCTCCATTTCAGGGGATACGCAGTATTTT. Its translation is CASSSISGDTQYF.

The chain is built from TRBV28 and TRBJ1-2; D call uncertain. This CDR3 contains 15 residues. Looked up from germline, CDR1 is MDHEN and CDR2 is SYDVKM. V lost 3 bases to trimming and J lost 4 bases, with 15 bases between them. The CDR3 DNA is TGTGCCAGCAGTTTTGGTTCCGCCTCTAGCTATGGCTACACCTTC. As protein: CASSFGSASSYGYTF.

The chain employs TRBV7-6 and TRBJ1-4; TRBD1 matches 7 bases. The V gene's germline CDR1 is SGHVS and CDR2 FNYEAQ. After removal of 5 bases from V and 6 bases from J, the junction contained 12 bases not matched to a gene. CDR3 length: 16 amino acids. CDR3 region: CASSPQGGNSDEKLFF. The CDR3 DNA reads as TGTGCCAGCAGCCCTCAGGGGGGAAATTCGGATGAAAAACTGTTTTTT.

The V call is TRBV19, the J call TRBJ1-4; the match to TRBD1 covers 7 bases. Germline V lookup: CDR1 LNHDA, CDR2 SQIVND (reference sequence). V trimming: 3 bases; J trimming: 5 bases; junction bases outside the gene matches: 9. This CDR3 region has 16 residues. The CDR3 here is CASSMGDRVLNEKLFF. As DNA, the CDR3 is TGTGCCAGTAGTATGGGCGACAGGGTTCTAAATGAAAAACTGTTTTTT.

V gene TRBV18 combines with J gene TRBJ2-5; 10 bases line up with TRBD2. This CDR3 has 14 residues. V dropped 5 bases and J dropped 3; count of bases not matched to a gene: 3. Germline V gene data show CDR1 as KGHSH and CDR2 as LQKENI. CDR3 in DNA: TGTGCCAGCTCATCCAGCGGGGGGGAAGAGACCCAGTACTTC. This codes for CASSSSGGEETQYF.

The chain links TRBV5-1 to TRBJ1-1, with no clear D. V was clipped by 4 bases and J by 0 bases, with 13 bases between them. CDR1 and CDR2 from the germline V gene are SGHRS and YFSETQ. The CDR3 covers 15 residues. In nucleotides, the CDR3 is TGCGCCAGCAGCCAAGAAACGGGATTGAACACTGAAGCTTTCTTT. Protein: CASSQETGLNTEAFF.

V and J are TRBV10-3 and TRBJ2-7, with TRBD1 matching over 8 bases. Germline assignment: CDR1 ENHRY and CDR2 SYGVKD. The CDR3 runs to 11 residues. J lost 7 bases, V lost 10 bases, and 6 bases had no gene match. The CDR3 loop is CANWTGREQYF. Here the CDR3 DNA reads TGTGCCAACTGGACAGGGCGGGAGCAGTACTTC.

The gene calls are TRBV5-4 and TRBJ1-1; the match to TRBD1 covers 7 bases. The V gene end was trimmed by 3 bases and the J gene end by 3 bases; junction bases not matched to a gene: 11. The CDR3 length is 16 residues. Germline loops: CDR1 SGHNT, CDR2 YYREEE (reference sequence). CDR3 amino acids: CASSSPGPQGDTEAFF. CDR3 DNA sequence: TGTGCCAGCAGCTCACCGGGCCCCCAGGGGGACACTGAAGCTTTCTTT.

The rearrangement joins TRBV9 to TRBJ2-2; D is ambiguous. Germline V CDR1 and CDR2: SGDLS, YYNGEE. V lost 4 bases and J 4 bases, leaving 5 bases between the germline ends. The CDR3 is made up of 12 amino acids. The CDR3 DNA reads as TGTGCCAGCAGCCCCAGCACCGGGGAGCTGTTTTTT. Translated: CASSPSTGELFF. The full variable domain, in which reference TRBV9 and TRBJ2-2 provide the parts outside the CDR3, is DSGVTQTPKHLITATGQRVTLRCSPRSGDLSVYWYQQSLDQGLQFLIQYYNGEERAKGNILERFSAQQFPDLHSELNLSSLELGDSALYFCASSPSTGELFFGEGSRLTVL.

The genes are TRBV2 and TRBJ2-5; D possibly corresponds to TRBD2 (5 bases). Germline V gives CDR1 SNHLY, CDR2 FYNNEI. Trimming left V 6 bases short and J 2 bases short, with 13 bases between. The CDR3 runs 14 residues. The DNA for the CDR3 is TGTGCCAGCAGGGACCGGACTGCTCAAGAGACCCAGTACTTC. Its translation is CASRDRTAQETQYF.

The chain couples TRBV2 to TRBJ2-3; TRBD2 aligns across 12 bases. The CDR3 loop spans 16 amino acids. V was pared by 2 bases and J by 6 bases, with 6 bases of the junction left unmatched. Germline V gene sequence: CDR1 SNHLY, CDR2 FYNNEI. The CDR3 loop is CASSETLAGGLDTQYF. The CDR3 DNA follows: TGTGCCAGCAGTGAAACCCTAGCGGGGGGGCTGGATACGCAGTATTTT.

The DNA for the CDR3 is TGTGCCAGCAGTGGTTTAAGAGTGAACACTGAAGCTTTCTTT. Protein product: CASSGLRVNTEAFF. The chain links TRBV2 to TRBJ1-1; D unclear. V lost 4 bases and J lost 0, with 9 bases in between. The germline V gene has CDR1 SNHLY and CDR2 FYNNEI. The CDR3 covers 14 residues.

J is TRBJ2-3 and V is TRBV5-1, with D perhaps matching TRBD1 (6 bases). Trimming stripped 4 bases from V and 0 bases from J, with 18 bases between. Germline lookup yields CDR1 SGHRS and CDR2 YFSETQ. This CDR3 contains 17 residues. The CDR3 loop is CASSIDPQGLSTDTQYF. CDR3 DNA: TGCGCCAGCAGCATTGACCCCCAGGGGCTCAGCACAGATACGCAGTATTTT.

This clone was found once. This sequence joins TRBV19 and TRBJ2-3, with 9 bases fitting TRBD1. CDR1 is LNHDA and CDR2 is SQIVND in the germline V gene (reference sequence). The V and J ends lost 6 bases and 6 bases, in that order; junction bases with no gene match: 10. CDR3 length: 15 residues. CDR3 coding DNA: TGTGCCAGTAGCCTGACAGGGGGGCTGTTGGATACGCAGTATTTT. It yields the protein CASSLTGGLLDTQYF.

The rearrangement links TRBV4-1 to TRBJ2-3; D is unresolved. The germline V gene encodes CDR1 MGHRA and CDR2 YSYEKL. The CDR3 runs to 15 residues. V gave up 0 bases and J gave up 6 bases, with 13 bases separating them. The chain's CDR3 is CASSQDLLGRDTQYF. Here the CDR3 DNA reads TGCGCCAGCAGCCAAGATCTCTTGGGCAGGGATACGCAGTATTTT.

This clone appeared once. J is TRBJ1-2 and V is TRBV28, with 8 bases fitting TRBD1. The junction had 9 bases not matched to a gene; V was cut back by 8 bases and J by 4 bases. The V gene's germline CDR1 is MDHEN and CDR2 SYDVKM. This CDR3 spans 14 amino acids. CDR3 protein: CASGTTGAVYGYTF. CDR3 coding DNA: TGTGCCAGCGGCACGACAGGGGCGGTCTATGGCTACACCTTC.

The rearrangement joins TRBV27 to TRBJ2-1, with 11 bases aligning to TRBD2. V lost 1 base to trimming and J lost 5 bases; unmatched junction nucleotides: 4. Germline V gene sequence: CDR1 MNHEY, CDR2 SMNVEV (reference sequence). The CDR3 covers 16 residues. The CDR3 is CASSLYPGLADNEQFF. CDR3 DNA: TGTGCCAGCAGTTTATATCCGGGACTAGCGGACAATGAGCAGTTCTTC.

The genes are TRBV7-2 and TRBJ1-1; TRBD1 matches 7 bases. This CDR3 is built from 14 residues. Germline trimming cut 4 bases from V and 4 bases from J; bases unmatched to any gene: 6. Germline lookup yields CDR1 SGHTA and CDR2 FQGNSA. Written as DNA, the CDR3 is TGTGCCAGCAGCTGGGACAGAGAGATCACTGAAGCTTTCTTT. It specifies CASSWDREITEAFF.

The chain combines TRBV6-5 with TRBJ1-1; D perhaps matches TRBD1 (5 bases). Trimming removed 6 bases at V and 0 bases at J, with 14 bases between. The germline CDR1 and CDR2 sequences are MNHEY and SVGAGI. This CDR3 spans 15 amino acids. The CDR3 region is CASRGGRKVNTEAFF. CDR3 DNA: TGTGCCAGCAGGGGGGGACGGAAGGTGAACACTGAAGCTTTCTTT.

J is TRBJ1-6 and V is TRBV5-1, with TRBD1 matching 8 bases. Germline assignment: CDR1 SGHRS and CDR2 YFSETQ. With V trimmed by 4 bases and J by 8 bases, 2 bases remained unmatched. The CDR3 totals 13 residues. The CDR3 DNA reads as TGCGCCAGCAGCCCGGACAGGGATTCACCCCTCCACTTT. Protein product: CASSPDRDSPLHF. Using reference TRBV5-1 and TRBJ1-6 for the parts outside the CDR3, the full variable domain is KAGVTQTPRYLIKTRGQQVTLSCSPISGHRSVSWYQQTPGQGLQFLFEYFSETQRNKGNFPGRFSGRQFSNSRSEMNVSTLELGDSALYLCASSPDRDSPLHFGNGTRLTVT.

DNA of the CDR3: TGTGCCAGCAGACTAGCGGGGGGGATTTCCTACGAGCAGTACTTC. Its translation: CASRLAGGISYEQYF. The J gene is TRBJ2-7, the V gene TRBV7-2; TRBD2 agrees at 13 bases. The CDR3 spans 15 residues. Germline assignment: CDR1 SGHTA and CDR2 FQGNSA. Germline trimming cut 6 bases from V and 1 base from J; bases unmatched to any gene: 3.

In DNA form, the CDR3 reads TGTGCCAGCAGCCCCAGACAGGGCTCCTACAATGAGCAGTTCTTC. It is translated as CASSPRQGSYNEQFF. The V gene is TRBV11-3, the J gene TRBJ2-1; TRBD1 matches at 7 bases. This CDR3 has 15 amino acids. Germline-derived CDR1 and CDR2 are SGHNT and YENEEA. Trimming took 5 bases from V and 0 from J; bases not matched to a gene: 4.

The chain has TRBV6-6 and TRBJ1-5; tentatively, D is TRBD1 (5 bases). Trimming left V 5 bases short and J 4 bases short, with 12 bases between. From germline, CDR1 is MNHNY and CDR2 SVGAGI (reference sequence). The CDR3 extends over 14 amino acids. The CDR3 loop is CASSLQGRNQPQHF. The CDR3 DNA follows: TGTGCCAGCAGTCTCCAGGGTCGGAATCAGCCCCAGCATTTT.